This T cell receptor beta chain was identified during a study of OX40 agonist ivuxolimab in advanced cancers. V was clipped by 5 bases and J by 6 bases, with 7 bases between them. The CDR3 covers 12 residues. Germline lookup yields CDR1 MGHRA and CDR2 YSYEKL. Sequencing used immunoSEQ multiplex PCR; TCRdb keeps in-frame clones, though not all of them. The sample includes fewer than 80,000 clones, about 79% of them seen just once. The input for sequencing was CD4+ or CD8+ T cells sorted from blood, taken in a trial of the OX40 agonist ivuxolimab. The source of this sequence is an adult with an advanced solid tumor such as melanoma, head and neck, liver or kidney cancer. J is TRBJ2-2 and V is TRBV4-1; D might be TRBD2 (5 bases). This CDR3 is CASSLEAGELFF. Written as DNA, the CDR3 is TGCGCCAGCAGCTTGGAGGCCGGGGAGCTGTTTTTT.